A single sample is the source of the 32 T cell receptor beta chains below, sequenced in a study of shared clonotypes between healthy human individuals. Assay: immunoSEQ multiplex PCR; the TCRdb copy retains only in-frame clones and omits some. The profile covers around 1 million clones, with approximately 80% appearing a single time and 1.5% taken by the ten largest. The specimen sequenced was memory CD4+ T cells sorted from blood. Subset specified: CD45RA-negative fraction. The receptor set was obtained from a man aged 18-30 years in good health.

This sequence joins TRBV11-2 and TRBJ1-1; D unclear. This CDR3 spans 15 amino acids. Germline V lookup: CDR1 SGHAT, CDR2 FQNNGV. The V end lost 4 bases, the J end lost 2 bases, and 14 bases lay between the germline ends. CDR3: CASSYEGPLNTEAFF. The CDR3 DNA follows: TGTGCCAGCAGCTACGAGGGTCCCCTCAACACTGAAGCTTTCTTT.

V is TRBV5-1 and J is TRBJ2-1; 11 bases fit TRBD2. Per the germline V gene, CDR1 is SGHRS and CDR2 is YFSETQ. V lost 2 bases and J lost 4; bases outside the gene matches: 8. The CDR3 is 17 amino acids. The CDR3 loop is CASSFPTSGEGYNEQFF. The CDR3 coding sequence is TGCGCCAGCAGCTTTCCGACTAGCGGGGAAGGGTACAATGAGCAGTTCTTC.

The table lists this clone with a few counts. The rearrangement links TRBV18 to TRBJ1-2; D perhaps matches TRBD1 (6 bases). Germline V gene lookup returns CDR1 KGHSH and CDR2 LQKENI. V gave up 5 bases and J gave up 4 bases, with 14 bases separating them. The CDR3 runs 14 residues. The CDR3 reads CASSTQGSGYGYTF. The CDR3 coding sequence is TGTGCCAGCTCAACACAGGGTTCAGGCTATGGCTACACCTTC.

DNA of the CDR3: TGCAGCGTTGAAATCGGGGGTAGGCGAAACGAGCAGTACTTC. Its protein product is CSVEIGGRRNEQYF. The V and J genes are TRBV29-1 and TRBJ2-7; D may be TRBD2 (6 bases). The CDR3 covers 14 residues. V lost 2 bases to trimming and J lost 5 bases, with 16 bases between them. Germline V gives CDR1 SQVTM, CDR2 ANQGSEA.

The chain combines TRBV5-1 with TRBJ1-1; TRBD1 matches at 8 bases. With V trimmed by 5 bases and J by 3 bases, 9 bases remained unmatched. The CDR3 runs 15 residues. Germline V gene data show CDR1 as SGHRS and CDR2 as YFSETQ. The CDR3 protein is CASSPQGAVDTEAFF. CDR3 DNA: TGCGCCAGCAGTCCTCAGGGGGCTGTGGACACTGAAGCTTTCTTT.

The rearrangement uses TRBV4-1 and TRBJ2-3; 10 bases are shared with TRBD2. Germline loops: CDR1 MGHRA, CDR2 YSYEKL. This CDR3 is 19 amino acids long. V was clipped by 0 bases and J by 3 bases; unmatched bases: 12. This CDR3 reads CASSQDPYVSGGETDTQYF. The CDR3 DNA sequence: TGCGCCAGCAGCCAAGATCCCTACGTAAGCGGGGGGGAAACAGATACGCAGTATTTT.

V usage is TRBV6-6 and J usage is TRBJ2-2; TRBD2 aligns across 11 bases. The CDR3 has 16 amino acids. J lost 3 bases, V lost 6 bases, and 6 bases had no gene match. The germline gives CDR1 MNHNY, CDR2 SVGAGI (reference sequence). The CDR3, as DNA: TGTGCCAGCAGCCCCCTTAGCGGGGGGGACACCGGGGAGCTGTTTTTT. Its translation: CASSPLSGGDTGELFF.

The chain employs TRBV6-6 and TRBJ2-5; TRBD2 matches at 7 bases. Germline CDR1 is MNHNY and CDR2 is SVGAGI (reference sequence). The CDR3 runs to 14 residues. V was pared by 6 bases and J by 5 bases, with 9 bases of the junction left unmatched. The CDR3 nucleotides are TGTGCCAGCAGGGGGTACGAGGGAGGGGAGACCCAGTACTTC. Its protein is CASRGYEGGETQYF.

The chain carries TRBV11-2 and TRBJ1-4; the D is unclear. Germline V CDR1 and CDR2: SGHAT, FQNNGV. The V end was cut by 4 bases, the J end by 7 bases, with 10 bases between. This CDR3 region has 13 residues. CDR3 amino acids: CASSSGVVEKLFF. CDR3 coding DNA: TGTGCCAGCAGCTCAGGAGTAGTTGAAAAACTGTTTTTT.

The V gene is TRBV30, the J gene TRBJ2-7, with D uncertain. Germline V gene lookup returns CDR1 GTSNPN and CDR2 SVGIG (reference sequence). The length of the CDR3 is 14 residues. Trimming stripped 1 base from V and 0 bases from J, with 10 bases between. The CDR3 spells CAWSADWSSYEQYF. Here the CDR3 DNA reads TGTGCCTGGAGTGCAGACTGGAGCTCCTACGAGCAGTACTTC.

This clone was picked up one time. The chain uses TRBV5-1 and TRBJ2-7; 10 bases are a match to TRBD2. CDR1 SGHRS and CDR2 YFSETQ come from the germline V gene. The CDR3 has 14 residues. The V segment lost 0 bases and the J segment 5 bases; nucleotides outside the gene matches: 2. The CDR3 nucleotides read TGCGCCAGCAGCTTGGCAAGCGGGAGGGACGAGCAGTACTTC. Protein sequence: CASSLASGRDEQYF.

J is TRBJ1-1 and V is TRBV19; no clear D gene. The CDR3 is 13 residues long. V was pared by 7 bases and J by 0 bases, with 9 bases between. The germline V gene has CDR1 LNHDA and CDR2 SQIVND (reference sequence). CDR3 in DNA: TGTGCCAGTAATACCTACATGAACACTGAAGCTTTCTTT. Translated: CASNTYMNTEAFF.

The gene calls are TRBV6-1 and TRBJ1-2; D is unresolved. The CDR3 runs to 15 residues. CDR1 MNHNS and CDR2 SASEGT come from the germline V gene. Deletions cut 5 bases from V and 3 bases from J, with 16 bases between. The DNA for the CDR3 is TGTGCCAGCAGTTTTTATCTTCGATCTGACTATGGCTACACCTTC. This codes for CASSFYLRSDYGYTF.

This clone has only a few counts. The chain's CDR3 is CASSGGQGAPIEKLFF. CDR3 sequence (DNA): TGTGCCAGCAGCGGAGGACAGGGGGCCCCTATTGAAAAACTGTTTTTT. The chain is built from TRBV5-5 and TRBJ1-4, with 11 bases matching TRBD1. V lost 4 bases to trimming and J lost 7 bases; unmatched junction nucleotides: 9. This CDR3 has 16 amino acids. Germline CDR1 SGHKS, CDR2 YYEKEE (reference sequence).

The V gene is TRBV7-9, the J gene TRBJ2-3; TRBD2 might be the D (7 bases). Deletions cut 4 bases from V and 1 base from J, with 18 bases between. The CDR3 spans 17 residues. Germline CDR1 reads SEHNR; CDR2 reads FQNEAQ (reference sequence). The CDR3 DNA sequence: TGTGCCAGCAGCTCTCGATCGGGGGGCCGAGGCACAGATACGCAGTATTTT. Encoded protein: CASSSRSGGRGTDTQYF. Based on the CDR3 plus reference TRBV7-9 and TRBJ2-3, the full variable domain is DTGVSQNPRHKITKRGQNVTFRCDPISEHNRLYWYRQTLGQGPEFLTYFQNEAQLEKSRLLSDRFSAERPKGSFSTLEIQRTEQGDSAMYLCASSSRSGGRGTDTQYFGPGTRLTVL.

The chain couples TRBV10-3 to TRBJ2-2; D is possibly TRBD1 (6 bases). The CDR3 extends over 16 amino acids. Germline V lookup: CDR1 ENHRY, CDR2 SYGVKD. V was trimmed by 5 bases and J by 1 base, leaving 14 bases between them. Here the CDR3 reads CAISPAGTRNTGELFF. DNA for the CDR3: TGTGCCATCAGTCCAGCCGGGACAAGGAACACCGGGGAGCTGTTTTTT.

The chain joins TRBV9 to TRBJ2-7; TRBD2 agrees at 8 bases. V lost 0 bases to trimming and J lost 2 bases; unmatched junction nucleotides: 7. Germline CDR1 SGDLS, CDR2 YYNGEE. This CDR3 region has 16 residues. CDR3 amino acids: CASSVATSGSPYEQYF. DNA for the CDR3: TGTGCCAGCAGCGTAGCTACTAGCGGATCCCCCTACGAGCAGTACTTC.

CDR3 sequence (DNA): TGTGCCAGCCGGGGGGCAGGGCCAGGGTCACCCCTCCACTTT. Translating gives CASRGAGPGSPLHF. The V gene is TRBV9, the J gene TRBJ1-6; D perhaps matches TRBD1 (6 bases). The CDR3 is 14 residues long. V was shortened by 7 bases and J by 10 bases, with 18 bases between the two germline ends. CDR1 and CDR2 from the germline V gene are SGDLS and YYNGEE.

This clone has a single count. J is TRBJ2-1 and V is TRBV30, with a tentative D call TRBD2 (6 bases). The CDR3 spans 14 residues. V was shortened by 5 bases and J by 0 bases, with 11 bases between the two germline ends. Per the germline V gene, CDR1 is GTSNPN and CDR2 is SVGIG (reference sequence). The CDR3 region has the DNA TGTGCCTGGGAGGGGACTTACTCCTACAATGAGCAGTTCTTC. Amino acids: CAWEGTYSYNEQFF.

CDR3 coding DNA: TGTGCCAGCGGTGGACACAATCAGCCCCAGCATTTT. It translates to CASGGHNQPQHF. This sequence joins TRBV2 and TRBJ1-5; TRBD1 is a possible D gene (5 bases). V lost 8 bases and J lost 3, with 8 bases in between. The length of the CDR3 is 12 residues. Germline V gene lookup returns CDR1 SNHLY and CDR2 FYNNEI.

The J gene is TRBJ2-7, the V gene TRBV7-2; 7 bases are a match to TRBD1. Germline V lookup: CDR1 SGHTA, CDR2 FQGNSA. This CDR3 contains 15 residues. Losses at the gene ends were 3 bases for V and 2 bases for J; bases not matched to a gene: 7. This CDR3 is CASSFRRDSTYEQYF. The CDR3, as DNA: TGTGCCAGCAGCTTCCGCCGGGACAGTACCTACGAGCAGTACTTC.

This chain links TRBV9 with TRBJ2-7; 7 nucleotides line up with TRBD2. The CDR3 extends over 12 amino acids. Germline CDR1 SGDLS, CDR2 YYNGEE. V lost 2 bases, J lost 7 bases, and 3 bases stayed unmatched. The chain's CDR3 is CASSVHGREQYF. CDR3 sequence (DNA): TGTGCCAGCAGCGTCCACGGGAGGGAGCAGTACTTC.

This rearrangement joins TRBV5-1 to TRBJ2-7, with a tentative D call TRBD1 (6 bases). The ends were cut back, 2 bases at V and 2 bases at J, with 11 bases in the middle. The V gene's germline CDR1 is SGHRS and CDR2 YFSETQ. CDR3 length equals 14 residues. The CDR3 region is CASSFLGQTYEQYF. For the CDR3, the DNA is TGCGCCAGCAGCTTTTTAGGACAGACCTACGAGCAGTACTTC.

This clone was detected once. The chain carries TRBV5-4 and TRBJ2-2; possibly TRBD2 for D (5 bases). Deletions cut 4 bases from V and 1 base from J, with 11 bases between. The CDR3 spans 15 residues. Looked up from germline, CDR1 is SGHNT and CDR2 is YYREEE (reference sequence). In nucleotides, the CDR3 is TGTGCCAGCAGCGGTGACTACCTGAACACCGGGGAGCTGTTTTTT. Translating it yields CASSGDYLNTGELFF.

The gene calls are TRBV4-1 and TRBJ2-3, with 11 nucleotides matching TRBD1. The germline V gene encodes CDR1 MGHRA and CDR2 YSYEKL. The V gene end was trimmed by 5 bases and the J gene end by 3 bases; junction bases not matched to a gene: 7. The CDR3 consists of 16 residues. The CDR3 reads CASSSQGQGATDTQYF. The CDR3 DNA reads TGCGCCAGCAGCAGCCAAGGACAGGGGGCTACAGATACGCAGTATTTT.

The chain is built from TRBV6-4 and TRBJ1-4; D unclear. Germline V gives CDR1 MRHNA, CDR2 SNTAGT. V lost 11 bases to trimming and J lost 6 bases, with 19 bases between them. CDR3 length equals 14 residues. The CDR3 loop reads CASKKSPVDEKLFF. For the CDR3, the DNA is TGTGCCTCGAAAAAAAGTCCGGTGGATGAAAAACTGTTTTTT.

V usage is TRBV21-1 and J usage is TRBJ2-7; the D segment call TRBD1 is taken from the table without a DNA check. TRBV21-1 is a pseudogene segment. CDR3 length equals 15 residues. Here the CDR3 DNA reads TGTGCCAGCAGCGAAAGGCGACAGGGTTCCTACGAGCAGTACTTC. This encodes CASSERRQGSYEQYF.

V gene TRBV28 combines with J gene TRBJ1-1; 7 bases agree with TRBD1. CDR1 and CDR2 (germline): MDHEN, SYDVKM. The ends lost 7 bases at V and 6 bases at J; junction bases unmatched: 11. The CDR3 is made up of 14 amino acids. This chain's CDR3 is CASNWAGGVPEAFF. CDR3 bases: TGTGCCAGCAACTGGGCAGGGGGTGTTCCTGAAGCTTTCTTT.

The genes are TRBV6-1 and TRBJ2-7; 10 positions match TRBD1. The CDR3 length is 14 residues. The V gene end was trimmed by 6 bases and the J gene end by 4 bases; junction bases not matched to a gene: 6. CDR1 is MNHNS and CDR2 is SASEGT in the germline V gene. CDR3 region: CASRDRGQGYEQYF. The CDR3 region has the DNA TGTGCCAGCAGAGACAGGGGGCAGGGGTACGAGCAGTACTTC.

The V gene is TRBV11-2, the J gene TRBJ2-2; D not resolved. The CDR3 has 13 amino acids. V lost 1 base, J lost 5 bases, and 5 bases lay in between. Germline CDR1 reads SGHAT; CDR2 reads FQNNGV. The CDR3 reads CASSLVGTGELFF. CDR3 DNA: TGTGCCAGCAGCTTAGTGGGTACCGGGGAGCTGTTTTTT.

The chain recombines TRBV4-2 with TRBJ1-4; no reliable D call. Germline V CDR1 and CDR2: LGHNA, YNFKEQ. The V gene lost 0 bases and the J gene lost 5 bases, with 10 bases spanning the gap. The CDR3 runs 15 residues. The CDR3 coding sequence is TGTGCCAGCAGCCAAGAAAGCTACCCAAATGAAAAACTGTTTTTT. Encoded protein: CASSQESYPNEKLFF.

The V gene is TRBV6-6, the J gene TRBJ1-1; possibly TRBD1 for D (5 bases). The germline CDR1 and CDR2 sequences are MNHNY and SVGAGI (reference sequence). V was clipped by 5 bases and J by 14 bases, with 18 bases between them. CDR3 length: 12 amino acids. DNA of the CDR3: TGTGCCAGCAGTCTAGGGGCCGGGAGGCAGTTCTTT. Translation: CASSLGAGRQFF.